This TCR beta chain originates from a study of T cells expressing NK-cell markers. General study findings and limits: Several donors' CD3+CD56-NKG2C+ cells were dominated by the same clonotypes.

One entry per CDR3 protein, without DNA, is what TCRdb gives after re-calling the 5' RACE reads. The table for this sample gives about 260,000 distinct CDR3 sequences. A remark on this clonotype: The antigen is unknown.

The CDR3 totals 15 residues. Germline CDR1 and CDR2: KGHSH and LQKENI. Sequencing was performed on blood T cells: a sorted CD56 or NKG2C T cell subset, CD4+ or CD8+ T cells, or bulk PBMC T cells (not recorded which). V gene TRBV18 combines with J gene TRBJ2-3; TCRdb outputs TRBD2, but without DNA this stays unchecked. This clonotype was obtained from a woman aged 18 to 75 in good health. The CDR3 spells CASSLGTPSTDTQYF.